The 11 T cell receptor beta chains given below trace back to one sample, sequenced in a study of breast tumors, draining lymph nodes, adjacent tissues. In TCRdb, the multiplex PCR reads were re-called with MiXCR into one record per CDR3 protein. The sample has 66,000 or so distinct CDR3 sequences, over 40% seen once. Specimen: breast tumor tissue. The receptors originated from a female donor with breast cancer. Some clones in this sample may be carry-over from other donors' samples.

Comment on this clonotype: The junction shows a germline mismatch at one end, possibly a read error. This rearrangement joins TRBV2 to TRBJ1-6; no clear D. The germline CDR1 and CDR2 sequences are SNHLY and FYNNEI. CDR3 length equals 14 residues. CDR3 coding DNA: TGTGCCAGCAGGGAAAGGACGGTAAATTCGCCCCTCCACTTT. This sequence encodes CASRERTVNSPLHF.

This clonotype is termed medium-sized. The rearrangement links TRBV13 to TRBJ1-2; 8 bases match TRBD1. Germline V gene lookup returns CDR1 PRHDT and CDR2 FYEKMQ (reference sequence). This CDR3 is built from 14 residues. V lost 6 bases, J lost 2 bases, and 5 bases stayed unmatched. DNA of the CDR3: TGTGCCAGCAGAATCCAGGGGGCGAACTATGGCTACACCTTC. This codes for CASRIQGANYGYTF.

This clonotype was counted only a few times. A much larger clone lies one base from this, so it may be a read error. The V call is TRBV13, the J call TRBJ1-2; D is unclear. CDR1 PRHDT and CDR2 FYEKMQ come from the germline V gene (reference sequence). V lost 2 bases, J lost 8 bases, and 12 bases lay in between. This CDR3 contains 13 residues. The CDR3: CASSLHPESGYTF. CDR3 DNA sequence: TGTGCCAGCAGCTTACATCCCGAGTCGGGCTACACCTTC.

This clonotype is a singleton in its sample. The chain carries TRBV7-2 and TRBJ2-1; the match to TRBD1 covers 11 bases. J lost 8 bases, V lost 5 bases, and 8 bases had no gene match. This CDR3 contains 15 residues. Germline values: CDR1 SGHTA, CDR2 FQGNSA. CDR3 sequence: CASSHGTGGMDEQFF. The DNA for the CDR3 is TGTGCCAGCAGCCACGGGACAGGGGGTATGGATGAGCAGTTCTTC.

V is TRBV5-1 and J is TRBJ2-5; TRBD2 is a possible D gene (5 bases). Trimming removed 4 bases at V and 2 bases at J, with 15 bases between. The CDR3 loop spans 15 amino acids. Germline loops: CDR1 SGHRS, CDR2 YFSETQ. As DNA, the CDR3 is TGCGCCAGCAGCCTACAGCTCGGGGTTCAAGAGACCCAGTACTTC. Protein: CASSLQLGVQETQYF.

There are many counts of this clonotype. The CDR3 nucleotides read TGCGCCAGCAGCCCTGGACTGGGTTTGTTTCAGCCCCAGCATTTT. Translating gives CASSPGLGLFQPQHF. This chain links TRBV4-1 with TRBJ1-5; D not certain. V shed 4 bases and J shed 6 bases, with 16 bases lying between them. Germline lookup yields CDR1 MGHRA and CDR2 YSYEKL. This CDR3 contains 15 residues.

The chain links TRBV20-1 to TRBJ2-5; D not resolved. Germline lookup yields CDR1 DFQATT and CDR2 SNEGSKA (reference sequence). V was trimmed by 5 bases and J by 0 bases, leaving 4 bases between them. This CDR3 region has 11 residues. CDR3 sequence (DNA): TGCAGTGCTCCAAACCAAGAGACCCAGTACTTC. It specifies CSAPNQETQYF.

Comments on this clonotype: At one of its ends the junction is not consistent with the germline gene, which may arise from a read error. The chain carries TRBV20-1 and TRBJ2-7, with TRBD1 matching over 7 bases. The CDR3 has 14 residues. The V gene's germline CDR1 is DFQATT and CDR2 SNEGSKA (reference sequence). For the CDR3, the DNA is TGCAGTGCTAAGGACAGGCAGAACACCGGGGAGCTGTACTTC. Translation: CSAKDRQNTGELYF.

This chain uses TRBV9 with TRBJ2-5; a weak D match, TRBD2 (6 bases). With 0 bases removed from V and 5 bases from J, the gap between germline ends came to 11 bases. Germline assignment: CDR1 SGDLS and CDR2 YYNGEE. The CDR3 extends over 14 amino acids. The CDR3 nucleotides are TGTGCCAGCAGCGTAGAGGTTAGCGGCGAGACCCAGTACTTC. Amino acids: CASSVEVSGETQYF. The full variable domain, its missing parts supplied by reference TRBV9 and TRBJ2-5, is DSGVTQTPKHLITATGQRVTLRCSPRSGDLSVYWYQQSLDQGLQFLIQYYNGEERAKGNILERFSAQQFPDLHSELNLSSLELGDSALYFCASSVEVSGETQYFGPGTRLLVL.

This clonotype appeared a few times. One base away lies a much larger clone, so this may be a sequencing read error. The chain recombines TRBV7-2 with TRBJ2-1; D call uncertain. The CDR3 covers 15 residues. CDR1 is SGHTA and CDR2 is FQGNSA in the germline V gene. The CDR3: CASSLALQPGNEQLF. As DNA, the CDR3 is TGTGCCAGCAGCTTAGCGTTGCAGCCGGGTAATGAGCAGCTCTTC.

In this sample, this clonotype turned up a few times. It may be a read error: a sequence one base away is much more abundant. The V and J genes are TRBV12-5 and TRBJ2-5; D is unresolved. The germline gives CDR1 LGHNT, CDR2 FRNRAP. This CDR3 spans 15 amino acids. V was clipped by 3 bases and J by 7 bases, with 18 bases between them. CDR3 coding DNA: TGTGCTAGTGGTTTCGGAACCGCCTCCGCGAGGACCCAGTACTTC. Translating gives CASGFGTASARTQYF.